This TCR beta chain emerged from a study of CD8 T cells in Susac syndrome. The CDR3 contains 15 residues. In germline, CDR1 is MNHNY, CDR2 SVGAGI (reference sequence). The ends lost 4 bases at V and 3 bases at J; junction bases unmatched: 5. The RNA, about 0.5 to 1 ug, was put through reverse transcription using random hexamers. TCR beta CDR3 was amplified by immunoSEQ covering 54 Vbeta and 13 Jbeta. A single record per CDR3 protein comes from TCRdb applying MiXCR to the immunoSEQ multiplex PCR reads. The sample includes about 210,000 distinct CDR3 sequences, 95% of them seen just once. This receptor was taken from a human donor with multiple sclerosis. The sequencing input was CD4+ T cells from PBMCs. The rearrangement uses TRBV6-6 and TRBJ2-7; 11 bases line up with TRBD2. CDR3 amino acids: CASSSRGLAGYEQYF. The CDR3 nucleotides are TGTGCCAGCAGTTCTAGAGGACTAGCGGGCTACGAGCAGTACTTC.